Listed here are 28 T cell receptor beta chains from one sample, sequenced in a study of graft-versus-host responses after intestinal transplantation. The table came from immunoSEQ multiplex PCR; TCRdb's copy has only in-frame clones and leaves some out. The sample lists around 130,000 clones; around 94% were seen once. No antigen is known for these receptors. This material consisted of unstimulated CD4+ T cells sorted from spleen or lymph node cells, taken before intestinal transplant. The source of these receptors is a human donor who received an intestinal transplant.

Here the CDR3 reads CASSYTNYGYTF. CDR3 bases: TGTGCCAGCAGTTACACTAACTATGGCTACACCTTC. J is TRBJ1-2 and V is TRBV6-6, with no clear D. The V end was cut by 2 bases, the J end by 0 bases, with 1 base between. This CDR3 has 12 amino acids. Germline V CDR1 and CDR2: MNHNY, SVGAGI (reference sequence).

The chain recombines TRBV9 with TRBJ2-5; D not certain. The CDR3 length is 14 residues. Trimming removed 2 bases from V and 4 bases from J, with 12 bases in between. Germline V gene data show CDR1 as SGDLS and CDR2 as YYNGEE. The DNA for the CDR3 is TGTGCCAGCAGCGTTGGACCCTACGGAGAGACCCAGTACTTC. Its translation is CASSVGPYGETQYF.

This chain links TRBV7-3 with TRBJ2-1; 10 bases are a match to TRBD1. This CDR3 is 14 amino acids long. Germline V gene lookup returns CDR1 SGHTA and CDR2 FQGTGA. V was clipped by 8 bases and J by 3 bases; unmatched bases: 4. CDR3 DNA: TGTGCCAGCTCCCGGGACAGGGGCTACAATGAGCAGTTCTTC. Translated, it gives CASSRDRGYNEQFF. The complete variable domain, with remaining parts taken from reference TRBV7-3 and TRBJ2-1, reads GAGVSQTPSNKVTEKGKYVELRCDPISGHTALYWYRQSLGQGPEFLIYFQGTGAADDSGLPNDRFFAVRPEGSVSTLKIQRTERGDSAVYLCASSRDRGYNEQFFGPGTRLTVL.

In DNA form, the CDR3 reads TGTGCCAGCAGCAAACAGGGGGAGACCCAGTACTTC. Protein product: CASSKQGETQYF. The chain joins TRBV7-9 to TRBJ2-5; 7 nucleotides line up with TRBD1. V dropped 5 bases and J dropped 5; count of bases not matched to a gene: 2. CDR1 SEHNR and CDR2 FQNEAQ come from the germline V gene (reference sequence). The CDR3 covers 12 residues.

This rearrangement joins TRBV6-6 to TRBJ2-1; maybe TRBD1 (6 bases). V lost 4 bases and J lost 0, with 10 bases in between. The CDR3 contains 15 residues. Germline assignment: CDR1 MNHNY and CDR2 SVGAGI (reference sequence). The CDR3 is CASSSQGFSYNEQFF. The DNA of the CDR3 is TGTGCCAGCAGTTCTCAGGGGTTCTCCTACAATGAGCAGTTCTTC.

The rearrangement links TRBV18 to TRBJ1-1; 7 positions match TRBD1. In germline, CDR1 is KGHSH, CDR2 LQKENI. The CDR3 consists of 14 residues. Losses at the gene ends were 2 bases for V and 1 base for J; bases not matched to a gene: 1. CDR3 DNA sequence: TGTGCCAGCTCACCAGGGACAGAGAACACTGAAGCTTTCTTT. Translated: CASSPGTENTEAFF.

The J gene is TRBJ2-7, the V gene TRBV6-6; 7 bases align to TRBD2. The V segment lost 8 bases and the J segment 7 bases; nucleotides outside the gene matches: 8. From germline, CDR1 is MNHNY and CDR2 SVGAGI (reference sequence). The CDR3 runs to 12 residues. CDR3 DNA sequence: TGTGCCAGCTGTACTAGCGACCTGGAGCAGTACTTC. Translated, it gives CASCTSDLEQYF.

The chain links TRBV19 to TRBJ2-5; 8 nucleotides align to TRBD1. This CDR3 region has 14 residues. V was pared by 6 bases and J by 2 bases, with 5 bases of the junction left unmatched. CDR1 LNHDA and CDR2 SQIVND come from the germline V gene (reference sequence). The CDR3 loop reads CASRRTGSQETQYF. CDR3 nucleotides: TGTGCCAGTAGAAGGACAGGGTCACAAGAGACCCAGTACTTC.

The chain uses TRBV5-6 and TRBJ1-2; a weak D match, TRBD1 (5 bases). V was shortened by 0 bases and J by 8 bases, with 8 bases between the two germline ends. The CDR3 loop spans 12 amino acids. Germline assignment: CDR1 SGHDT and CDR2 YYEEEE. CDR3 residues: CASSLGQGGYTF. The CDR3 DNA sequence: TGTGCCAGCAGCTTGGGGCAGGGAGGCTACACCTTC.

The chain couples TRBV5-1 to TRBJ1-2; D is ambiguous. Per the germline V gene, CDR1 is SGHRS and CDR2 is YFSETQ. The ends were cut back, 3 bases at V and 4 bases at J, with 7 bases in the middle. The CDR3 loop spans 12 amino acids. CDR3 in DNA: TGCGCCAGCAGCTCCAACAGCTATGGCTACACCTTC. This sequence encodes CASSSNSYGYTF.

This clone appeared a single time. J is TRBJ1-1 and V is TRBV12-5; D not resolved. The germline CDR1 and CDR2 sequences are LGHNT and FRNRAP. V was trimmed by 1 base and J by 7 bases, leaving 7 bases between them. CDR3 length: 12 amino acids. The CDR3 reads CASGLDGIEAFF. The CDR3 coding sequence is TGTGCTAGTGGTTTGGACGGGATTGAAGCTTTCTTT.

The chain couples TRBV20-1 to TRBJ2-3; no definite D call. Germline CDR1 reads DFQATT; CDR2 reads SNEGSKA (reference sequence). Trimming left V 6 bases short and J 2 bases short, with 6 bases between. This CDR3 has 11 amino acids. CDR3 protein: CSAWVTDTQYF. Written as DNA, the CDR3 is TGCAGTGCCTGGGTCACAGATACGCAGTATTTT.

This rearrangement joins TRBV10-1 to TRBJ1-2; no firm D call. The CDR3 is made up of 13 amino acids. The germline V gene encodes CDR1 WNHNN and CDR2 SYGVQD (reference sequence). The ends were cut back, 3 bases at V and 1 base at J, with 6 bases in the middle. CDR3 protein: CASSDQLNYGYTF. DNA for the CDR3: TGCGCCAGCAGTGACCAGCTTAACTATGGCTACACCTTC.

This chain connects TRBV12-5 to TRBJ2-1, with 13 nucleotides matching TRBD2. CDR1 and CDR2 (germline): LGHNT, FRNRAP. After removal of 2 bases from V and 0 bases from J, the junction contained 16 bases not matched to a gene. This CDR3 comprises 22 residues. CDR3 sequence: CASGLMTTRTSGGPSSYNEQFF. CDR3 DNA sequence: TGTGCTAGTGGTTTGATGACTACCCGGACTAGCGGGGGCCCTAGCTCCTACAATGAGCAGTTCTTC.

The chain links TRBV19 to TRBJ2-5; TRBD2 matches 16 bases. Per the germline V gene, CDR1 is LNHDA and CDR2 is SQIVND (reference sequence). This CDR3 is 19 amino acids long. Unmatched junction bases numbered 7, after V lost 1 base and J lost 2 bases. CDR3 in DNA: TGTGCCAGTAGTATAGGAGCGACGGGACTAGCGGGGGGGCAAGAGACCCAGTACTTC. Translating gives CASSIGATGLAGGQETQYF.

This chain uses TRBV28 with TRBJ1-1; no firm D call. Germline lookup yields CDR1 MDHEN and CDR2 SYDVKM. This CDR3 is 10 amino acids long. The V end lost 5 bases, the J end lost 7 bases, and 5 bases lay between the germline ends. The CDR3 region is CASSRIEAFF. As DNA, the CDR3 is TGTGCCAGCAGTCGAATTGAAGCTTTCTTT. Using reference TRBV28 and TRBJ1-1 for the parts outside the CDR3, the full variable domain is DVKVTQSSRYLVKRTGEKVFLECVQDMDHENMFWYRQDPGLGLRLIYFSYDVKMKEKGDIPEGYSVSREKKERFSLILESASTNQTSMYLCASSRIEAFFGQGTRLTVV.

This rearrangement joins TRBV6-1 to TRBJ2-7; the D is unclear. The CDR3 sequence is 13 residues long. Germline V lookup: CDR1 MNHNS, CDR2 SASEGT. With 7 bases removed from V and 3 bases from J, the gap between germline ends came to 13 bases. The CDR3 reads CASTVRTYYEQYF. In nucleotides, the CDR3 is TGTGCCAGCACGGTTCGAACCTACTACGAGCAGTACTTC.

The chain links TRBV19 to TRBJ1-5; 8 bases align to TRBD1. The CDR3 is 15 residues long. V dropped 4 bases and J dropped 5; count of bases not matched to a gene: 7. CDR1 LNHDA and CDR2 SQIVND come from the germline V gene (reference sequence). The CDR3 sequence: CASSTRDRRYQPQHF. Here the CDR3 DNA reads TGTGCCAGTAGTACCCGGGACAGGAGGTATCAGCCCCAGCATTTT. The variable domain in full, with the rest retrieved from reference TRBV19 and TRBJ1-5, is DGGITQSPKYLFRKEGQNVTLSCEQNLNHDAMYWYRQDPGQGLRLIYYSQIVNDFQKGDIAEGYSVSREKKESFPLTVTSAQKNPTAFYLCASSTRDRRYQPQHFGDGTRLSIL.

This sequence joins TRBV10-1 and TRBJ2-3, with D possibly being TRBD2 (5 bases). Germline loops: CDR1 WNHNN, CDR2 SYGVQD (reference sequence). This CDR3 spans 14 amino acids. V lost 7 bases to trimming and J lost 1 base, with 12 bases between them. The CDR3 nucleotides are TGCGCCAGCAAGAGGGATCGGGGCACAGATACGCAGTATTTT. It is translated as CASKRDRGTDTQYF.

The chain recombines TRBV5-1 with TRBJ2-3, with D possibly being TRBD1 (6 bases). V was pared by 3 bases and J by 0 bases, with 20 bases between. The CDR3 is 18 amino acids. Per germline, CDR1 SGHRS and CDR2 YFSETQ. Here the CDR3 DNA reads TGCGCCAGCAGCTCATCATTCACAGGGAACCCTAGCACAGATACGCAGTATTTT. Its protein is CASSSSFTGNPSTDTQYF.

J is TRBJ2-5 and V is TRBV7-9; D gene ambiguous. The germline CDR1 and CDR2 sequences are SEHNR and FQNEAQ (reference sequence). With 1 base removed from V and 4 bases from J, the gap between germline ends came to 16 bases. CDR3 size: 16 residues. The CDR3 loop is CASSLVDSNSPETQYF. CDR3 nucleotides: TGTGCCAGCAGCTTAGTTGATAGCAATTCACCAGAGACCCAGTACTTC.

The genes are TRBV5-3 and TRBJ2-2; tentative D call: TRBD2 (6 bases). TRBV5-3 is an ORF, and what it does is uncertain. Trimming removed 1 base at V and 7 bases at J, with 14 bases between. CDR3 length: 15 residues. In DNA, the CDR3 is TGTGCCAGAAGCTTGATTCGGGGGATTAACGGGGAGCTGTTTTTT. Its protein is CARSLIRGINGELFF.

The rearrangement links TRBV11-2 to TRBJ2-7; 9 positions agree with TRBD1. CDR3 length: 14 amino acids. The V gene's germline CDR1 is SGHAT and CDR2 FQNNGV. V shed 5 bases, J shed 3 bases, and the junction held 5 bases outside the gene matches. The CDR3 here is CASSNRQGGYEQYF. CDR3 bases: TGTGCCAGCAGCAATCGACAGGGGGGCTACGAGCAGTACTTC.

The V and J genes are TRBV4-1 and TRBJ1-1; no clear D gene. The length of the CDR3 is 16 residues. The V gene's germline CDR1 is MGHRA and CDR2 YSYEKL. Trimming left V 2 bases short and J 4 bases short, with 17 bases between. The CDR3 region is CASSQSSLTGSTEAFF. Written as DNA, the CDR3 is TGCGCCAGCAGCCAAAGCTCCCTCACGGGCAGCACTGAAGCTTTCTTT.

This clone was counted once. The rearrangement joins TRBV5-1 to TRBJ1-2; D is uncertain. Deletions cut 3 bases from V and 2 bases from J, with 14 bases between. Germline CDR1 is SGHRS and CDR2 is YFSETQ. The CDR3 totals 15 residues. CDR3 region: CASSSVLGGNYGYTF. Written as DNA, the CDR3 is TGCGCCAGCAGCTCCGTTTTGGGAGGGAACTATGGCTACACCTTC.

The CDR3 DNA reads as TGCGCCAGCAGTGACTGGACTGAAGCTTTCTTT. Its protein product is CASSDWTEAFF. The chain has TRBV10-2 and TRBJ1-1; D unclear. This CDR3 is 11 amino acids long. Germline CDR1 WSHSY, CDR2 SAAADI. Trimming left V 3 bases short and J 5 bases short, with 4 bases between.

The chain employs TRBV9 and TRBJ1-6, with D tentatively TRBD1 (6 bases). With 4 bases removed from V and 7 bases from J, the gap between germline ends came to 18 bases. The CDR3 spans 16 residues. Germline values: CDR1 SGDLS, CDR2 YYNGEE. This CDR3 is CASSLGQSMANSPLHF. The CDR3 DNA reads as TGTGCCAGCAGCCTTGGACAGTCCATGGCCAATTCACCCCTCCACTTT.

The chain carries TRBV7-3 and TRBJ2-3; tentative D call: TRBD2 (5 bases). The CDR3 spans 13 residues. Trimming left V 5 bases short and J 8 bases short, with 14 bases between. Germline V CDR1 and CDR2: SGHTA, FQGTGA. The CDR3 nucleotides are TGTGCCAGCAGCCCGGGGTCGGTGGGTACGCAGTATTTT. As protein: CASSPGSVGTQYF.